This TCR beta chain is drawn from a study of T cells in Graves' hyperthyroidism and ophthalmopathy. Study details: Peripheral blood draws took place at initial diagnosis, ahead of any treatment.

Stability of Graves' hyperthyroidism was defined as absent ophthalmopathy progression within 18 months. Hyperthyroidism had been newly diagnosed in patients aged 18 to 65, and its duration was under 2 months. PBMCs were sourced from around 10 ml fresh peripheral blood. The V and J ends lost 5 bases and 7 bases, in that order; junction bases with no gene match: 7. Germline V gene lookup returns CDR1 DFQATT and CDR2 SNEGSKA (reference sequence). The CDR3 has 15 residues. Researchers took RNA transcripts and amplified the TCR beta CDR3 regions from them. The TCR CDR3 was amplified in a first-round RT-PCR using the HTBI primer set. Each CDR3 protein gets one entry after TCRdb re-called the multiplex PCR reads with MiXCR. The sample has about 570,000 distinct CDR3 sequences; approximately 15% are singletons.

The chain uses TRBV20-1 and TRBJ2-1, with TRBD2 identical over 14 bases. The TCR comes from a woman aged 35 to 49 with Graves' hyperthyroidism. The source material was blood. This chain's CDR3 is CSAGLAGGGGNEQFF. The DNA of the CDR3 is TGCAGTGCTGGACTAGCGGGAGGTGGTGGGAATGAGCAGTTCTTC.